These 32 T cell receptor beta chains came from one sample sequenced in a study of blood T cell repertoires in COVID-19. Data came from immunoSEQ multiplex PCR; TCRdb stores just in-frame clones and leaves some out. The repertoire includes under 200,000 clones, over 70% of them detected once, and 10% to 15% sits in the top ten. Sequenced material: PBMCs or T cells enriched from blood (not recorded which). The source is a woman aged 55-70 years who had recovered from COVID-19.

The chain has TRBV4-2 and TRBJ1-2; 8 positions match TRBD1. CDR3 length: 18 amino acids. V gave up 0 bases and J gave up 0 bases; unmatched junction bases: 9. The germline V gene encodes CDR1 LGHNA and CDR2 YNFKEQ. The CDR3 DNA reads TGTGCCAGCAGCCAAGAGACGGACAGGGCTTCCTCTAACTATGGCTACACCTTC. Protein: CASSQETDRASSNYGYTF.

J is TRBJ2-1 and V is TRBV30; 8 nucleotides align to TRBD2. CDR3 length equals 14 residues. Germline CDR1 is GTSNPN and CDR2 is SVGIG (reference sequence). V dropped 5 bases and J dropped 10; count of bases not matched to a gene: 13. The DNA of the CDR3 is TGTGCCTGGGGCCAAGCGGGAGACCCGGGCGAGCAGTTCTTC. Its translation is CAWGQAGDPGEQFF.

The rearrangement links TRBV7-2 to TRBJ2-7, with 10 bases identical to TRBD2. The V and J ends lost 1 base and 2 bases, in that order; junction bases with no gene match: 2. The CDR3 covers 15 residues. CDR1 SGHTA and CDR2 FQGNSA come from the germline V gene. The CDR3 spells CASSLDSGGTYEQYF. Written as DNA, the CDR3 is TGTGCCAGCAGCTTAGATAGCGGGGGGACCTACGAGCAGTACTTC.

The chain recombines TRBV7-2 with TRBJ2-7, with 7 bases fitting TRBD1. Germline CDR1 is SGHTA and CDR2 is FQGNSA. There are 13 residues in the CDR3. V was pared by 8 bases and J by 4 bases, with 8 bases of the junction left unmatched. CDR3 loop: CASRLRDSYEQYF. DNA for the CDR3: TGTGCCAGCCGACTAAGGGACAGTTACGAGCAGTACTTC.

The chain combines TRBV28 with TRBJ2-1; 10 nucleotides line up with TRBD2. The germline gives CDR1 MDHEN, CDR2 SYDVKM. This CDR3 has 15 amino acids. J was trimmed by 5 bases and V by 7 bases; bases with no gene match: 8. CDR3 loop: CASTLAGVGDNEQFF. The CDR3 bases are TGTGCCAGCACCCTAGCGGGAGTGGGCGACAATGAGCAGTTCTTC.

Turning to this clone: Different DNA sequences within this sample yield the same CDR3. The chain links TRBV19 to TRBJ2-1, with D possibly being TRBD1 (5 bases). Germline values: CDR1 LNHDA, CDR2 SQIVND (reference sequence). Trimming removed 3 bases at V and 2 bases at J, with 11 bases between. The CDR3 loop spans 15 amino acids. CDR3 nucleotides: TGTGCCAGTAGTATCGGGCCAGGGACCTACAATGAGCAGTTCTTC. Amino acid sequence: CASSIGPGTYNEQFF.

This chain uses TRBV5-1 with TRBJ2-7; 7 bases are shared with TRBD1. Looked up from germline, CDR1 is SGHRS and CDR2 is YFSETQ. The CDR3 extends over 12 amino acids. V lost 5 bases, J lost 10 bases, and 9 bases stayed unmatched. This CDR3 reads CASSQTGSDQYF. The CDR3 DNA reads as TGCGCCAGCAGTCAGACAGGGTCCGACCAGTACTTC.

The V and J genes are TRBV3-1 (or the pseudogene TRBV3-2) and TRBJ2-3, with 11 nucleotides matching TRBD2. Trimming removed 6 bases from V and 1 base from J; junction bases left unmatched: 6. CDR1 LGHDT and CDR2 YNNKEL come from the germline V gene (reference sequence). The CDR3 is 16 amino acids. Here the CDR3 DNA reads TGTGCCAGCAGGCGTACACTAGCGGGGGGCACAGATACGCAGTATTTT. Translating gives CASRRTLAGGTDTQYF.

The chain employs TRBV27 and TRBJ1-1, with D tentatively TRBD1 (5 bases). The germline V gene has CDR1 MNHEY and CDR2 SMNVEV (reference sequence). Deletions cut 3 bases from V and 5 bases from J, with 10 bases between. This CDR3 region has 13 residues. The chain's CDR3 is CASSFGGTTEAFF. The CDR3 nucleotides read TGTGCCAGCAGTTTTGGGGGGACGACTGAAGCTTTCTTT.

There are a few counts of this clone. The chain uses TRBV3-1 (or the pseudogene TRBV3-2) and TRBJ1-5; D is ambiguous. Germline V lookup: CDR1 LGHDT, CDR2 YNNKEL (reference sequence). There are 18 residues in the CDR3. V was clipped by 0 bases and J by 2 bases, with 17 bases between them. CDR3 sequence reads: CASSQDARALEGNQPQHF. CDR3 in DNA: TGTGCCAGCAGCCAAGATGCGAGGGCCCTGGAAGGCAATCAGCCCCAGCATTTT.

Only a few counts were recorded for this clone. This chain connects TRBV7-3 to TRBJ2-6; 9 nucleotides line up with TRBD1. There are 17 residues in the CDR3. J was trimmed by 1 base and V by 0 bases; bases with no gene match: 1. CDR1 is SGHTA, CDR2 FQGTGA, per germline. The CDR3 DNA follows: TGTGCCAGCAGCTTAACCGGGACAGGGTCTGGGGCCAACGTCCTGACTTTC. This codes for CASSLTGTGSGANVLTF. The full variable domain, in which reference TRBV7-3 and TRBJ2-6 provide the parts outside the CDR3, is GAGVSQTPSNKVTEKGKYVELRCDPISGHTALYWYRQSLGQGPEFLIYFQGTGAADDSGLPNDRFFAVRPEGSVSTLKIQRTERGDSAVYLCASSLTGTGSGANVLTFGAGSRLTVL.

CDR3 residues: CASNRVRTEAFF. CDR3 nucleotides: TGTGCCAGCAACAGGGTTCGGACTGAAGCTTTCTTT. The chain links TRBV12-3 or TRBV12-4 to TRBJ1-1, with D possibly TRBD1 on 6 matching bases. This CDR3 spans 12 amino acids. Trimming left V 7 bases short and J 5 bases short, with 11 bases between.

The rearrangement uses TRBV11-2 and TRBJ1-1, with D maybe TRBD1 (5 bases). The CDR3 sequence is 14 residues long. Germline lookup yields CDR1 SGHAT and CDR2 FQNNGV. V was trimmed by 0 bases and J by 4 bases, leaving 9 bases between them. The CDR3 loop is CASSLEGGVTEAFF. The CDR3 DNA reads TGTGCCAGCAGCTTAGAGGGGGGGGTCACTGAAGCTTTCTTT.

This clone was counted a few times. This sequence joins TRBV5-6 and TRBJ1-1, with D perhaps matching TRBD1 (6 bases). The CDR3 has 12 residues. V was shortened by 0 bases and J by 10 bases, with 10 bases between the two germline ends. Germline CDR1 reads SGHDT; CDR2 reads YYEEEE. CDR3 region: CASSLGRGAAFF. The CDR3 DNA reads TGTGCCAGCAGCTTGGGCAGGGGAGCAGCTTTCTTT.

This clone has just one count. The chain combines TRBV27 with TRBJ1-5; 7 nucleotides agree with TRBD1. V shed 6 bases and J 9 bases; nucleotides not matched to a gene: 11. This CDR3 contains 14 residues. CDR1 and CDR2 (germline): MNHEY, SMNVEV (reference sequence). The CDR3 DNA reads as TGTGCCAGCAGCTACAGGGGTGATGACATGCCCCAGCATTTT. Residues: CASSYRGDDMPQHF.

V gene TRBV5-1 combines with J gene TRBJ2-3; 11 bases align to TRBD2. Unmatched junction bases numbered 7, after V lost 4 bases and J lost 3 bases. This CDR3 comprises 16 residues. Per the germline V gene, CDR1 is SGHRS and CDR2 is YFSETQ. The CDR3 bases are TGCGCCAGCAGCCCTTCACTAGCGGGAGTTACAGATACGCAGTATTTT. Its translation is CASSPSLAGVTDTQYF.

This chain uses TRBV6-5 with TRBJ2-1; no firm D call. V was cut by 5 bases and J by 1 base, with 12 bases left in between. The CDR3 loop spans 15 amino acids. From germline, CDR1 is MNHEY and CDR2 SVGAGI. CDR3 residues: CASSQLRGSYNEQFF. CDR3 in DNA: TGTGCCAGCAGTCAACTACGCGGTTCCTACAATGAGCAGTTCTTC.

V gene TRBV7-3 combines with J gene TRBJ2-2, with D maybe TRBD2 (6 bases). Trimming shortened V by 3 bases and J by 1 base, and 6 bases separated the two germline ends. Looked up from germline, CDR1 is SGHTA and CDR2 is FQGTGA. The CDR3 is made up of 14 amino acids. The CDR3 nucleotides are TGTGCCAGCAGCTTGGGACTGAACACCGGGGAGCTGTTTTTT. It translates to CASSLGLNTGELFF.

V usage is TRBV9 and J usage is TRBJ2-1; 9 nucleotides match TRBD2. The CDR3 has 17 amino acids. Germline loops: CDR1 SGDLS, CDR2 YYNGEE. J lost 1 base, V lost 0 bases, and 5 bases had no gene match. This chain's CDR3 is CASSVGRGGRSYNEQFF. In nucleotides, the CDR3 is TGTGCCAGCAGCGTAGGGCGGGGGGGCCGTTCCTACAATGAGCAGTTCTTC.

In its sample, this clone was seen a few times. This chain uses TRBV28 with TRBJ1-4, with D possibly TRBD1 on 6 matching bases. CDR1 MDHEN and CDR2 SYDVKM come from the germline V gene. This CDR3 has 16 residues. Trimming cost V 1 base and J 4 bases, with 13 bases left between them. In DNA form, the CDR3 reads TGTGCCAGCAGTTTATTTCGAGGACAGATTAATGAAAAACTGTTTTTT. As protein: CASSLFRGQINEKLFF.

This chain links TRBV18 with TRBJ1-1; D remains unclear. Germline V CDR1 and CDR2: KGHSH, LQKENI. V lost 2 bases, J lost 0 bases, and 7 bases lay in between. This CDR3 has 14 amino acids. The DNA of the CDR3 is TGTGCCAGCTCACCATGGGAGCTGAACACTGAAGCTTTCTTT. Protein: CASSPWELNTEAFF. The complete variable domain, with remaining parts taken from reference TRBV18 and TRBJ1-1, reads NAGVMQNPRHLVRRRGQEARLRCSPMKGHSHVYWYRQLPEEGLKFMVYLQKENIIDESGMPKERFSAEFPKEGPSILRIQQVVRGDSAAYFCASSPWELNTEAFFGQGTRLTVV.

The rearrangement uses TRBV10-1 and TRBJ2-1, with D maybe TRBD2 (7 bases). V lost 4 bases, J lost 2 bases, and 12 bases lay in between. The germline CDR1 and CDR2 sequences are WNHNN and SYGVQD (reference sequence). The CDR3 is 15 residues long. CDR3 sequence: CASSVGGDTYNEQFF. The CDR3 DNA sequence: TGCGCCAGCAGTGTAGGGGGGGACACCTACAATGAGCAGTTCTTC.

The chain has TRBV5-1 and TRBJ1-2; 9 bases align to TRBD1. From germline, CDR1 is SGHRS and CDR2 YFSETQ. V lost 0 bases and J lost 10; bases outside the gene matches: 10. This CDR3 spans 15 amino acids. The CDR3 bases are TGCGCCAGCAGCTTGGGGGAAGGGACAGGGCCGTACTACACCTTC. Translation gives CASSLGEGTGPYYTF.

This chain uses TRBV7-3 with TRBJ1-6; a possible D gene is TRBD1 (6 bases). The CDR3 extends over 14 amino acids. The V end was cut by 3 bases, the J end by 7 bases, with 10 bases between. CDR1 is SGHTA and CDR2 is FQGTGA in the germline V gene. The CDR3 DNA is TGTGCCAGCAGCTTCAGGGGCGGCAATTCACCCCTCCACTTT. Translated: CASSFRGGNSPLHF.

V usage is TRBV15 and J usage is TRBJ1-1; TRBD1 aligns across 10 bases. CDR3 length: 15 residues. CDR1 LNHNV and CDR2 YYDKDF come from the germline V gene (reference sequence). With 3 bases clipped from V and 2 bases from J, the junction kept 3 bases outside the gene matches. In DNA, the CDR3 is TGTGCCACCAGCAGGAGGACAGGGGGAAACACTGAAGCTTTCTTT. This translates into CATSRRTGGNTEAFF.

The sample holds a few counts of this clone. V usage is TRBV7-2 and J usage is TRBJ2-7; a possible D gene is TRBD2 (6 bases). The CDR3 covers 16 residues. V was clipped by 1 base and J by 2 bases, with 15 bases between them. Germline CDR1 reads SGHTA; CDR2 reads FQGNSA. In DNA form, the CDR3 reads TGTGCCAGCAGCTTAGTGGCGGGACTGGGGCCCTACGAGCAGTACTTC. Encoded protein: CASSLVAGLGPYEQYF.

The genes are TRBV29-1 and TRBJ1-2, with 9 positions matching TRBD1. This CDR3 has 13 amino acids. Losses at the gene ends were 7 bases for V and 4 bases for J; bases not matched to a gene: 7. Germline V gives CDR1 SQVTM, CDR2 ANQGSEA. CDR3 in amino acids: CSAGQGMGYGYTF. The CDR3 nucleotides are TGCAGCGCAGGACAGGGGATGGGCTATGGCTACACCTTC.

J is TRBJ2-3 and V is TRBV5-1; TRBD2 is a possible D gene (7 bases). Germline CDR1 and CDR2: SGHRS and YFSETQ. V lost 4 bases and J 0 bases, leaving 18 bases between the germline ends. This CDR3 region has 17 residues. CDR3 sequence reads: CASSPWGRGRSTDTQYF. DNA for the CDR3: TGCGCCAGCAGCCCCTGGGGGCGGGGGAGAAGCACAGATACGCAGTATTTT.

The chain uses TRBV5-1 and TRBJ1-3; TRBD1 is a possible D gene (6 bases). CDR1 is SGHRS, CDR2 YFSETQ, per germline. V was trimmed by 4 bases and J by 6 bases, leaving 17 bases between them. The CDR3 sequence is 15 residues long. The CDR3 sequence: CASSGGQTLANTIYF. The CDR3 nucleotides are TGCGCCAGCAGCGGCGGACAGACTCTGGCAAACACCATATATTTT.

This chain connects TRBV18 to TRBJ1-2; D not certain. Between the trimmed V and J ends, which lost 5 bases and 2 bases, there was a span of 18 bases. This CDR3 has 16 amino acids. Germline V gives CDR1 KGHSH, CDR2 LQKENI. The CDR3 coding sequence is TGTGCCAGCTCAGTCGAAATGGTGGGCAGCAACTATGGCTACACCTTC. It specifies CASSVEMVGSNYGYTF.

J is TRBJ2-1 and V is TRBV6-5; perhaps TRBD2 as D (6 bases). CDR1 is MNHEY, CDR2 SVGAGI, per germline. CDR3 size: 13 residues. V was trimmed by 7 bases and J by 10 bases, leaving 17 bases between them. CDR3 amino acids: CASTPHGAGEQFF. DNA for the CDR3: TGTGCCAGCACCCCACACGGCGCGGGGGAGCAGTTCTTC.

This clone was detected only once. J is TRBJ2-2 and V is TRBV30, with TRBD2 matching 7 bases. The CDR3 covers 14 residues. V was clipped by 2 bases and J by 5 bases; unmatched bases: 5. In germline, CDR1 is GTSNPN, CDR2 SVGIG (reference sequence). For the CDR3, the DNA is TGTGCCTGGAGTCCCGGGAGGAGGACCGGGGAGCTGTTTTTT. Translating gives CAWSPGRRTGELFF.